A single sample gave rise to the 27 T cell receptor beta chains below, sequenced in a study of T-cell reconstitution after alpha-beta-depleted transplantation in children. The authors prepared the TCRbeta library with unique molecular identifiers. TCRdb re-called the PCR reads with MiXCR, one entry per CDR3 protein. The sample lists more than 450,000 distinct CDR3 sequences; 15% to 20% were seen once. This specimen was PBMCs from the stem cell graft donor, taken from the stem cell graft. Source of these receptors: a human donor who donated a stem cell graft to a child with acute lymphoblastic leukemia.

This sequence joins TRBV20-1 and TRBJ2-3; TRBD2 matches 14 bases. Per the germline V gene, CDR1 is DFQATT and CDR2 is SNEGSKA (reference sequence). The CDR3 totals 15 residues. V was clipped by 5 bases and J by 1 base; unmatched bases: 2. CDR3 DNA sequence: TGCAGTGCTGGACTAGCGGGAGGTGGCACAGATACGCAGTATTTT. Its protein product is CSAGLAGGGTDTQYF.

In this sample, this clonotype turned up a few times. The rearrangement joins TRBV18 to TRBJ2-1, with D hard to call. Germline CDR1 and CDR2: KGHSH and LQKENI. The CDR3 spans 13 residues. The V gene lost 0 bases and the J gene lost 7 bases, with 7 bases spanning the gap. CDR3 sequence (DNA): TGTGCCAGCTCACCACCGGGTGGAAATGAGCAGTTCTTC. It is translated as CASSPPGGNEQFF.

This clonotype was seen a handful of times. This chain uses TRBV12-3 or TRBV12-4 with TRBJ2-7, with 10 bases aligning to TRBD2. This CDR3 has 15 amino acids. V trimming: 3 bases; J trimming: 0 bases; junction bases outside the gene matches: 2. Here the CDR3 reads CASSFTSGDSYEQYF. The CDR3 DNA follows: TGTGCCAGCAGTTTTACTAGCGGGGACTCCTACGAGCAGTACTTC.

About this clonotype itself: The germline gene is not matched at one end of the junction; a read error may be the cause. The chain uses TRBV6-5 and TRBJ2-7, with D unclear. The V gene's germline CDR1 is MNHEY and CDR2 SVGAGI. This CDR3 has 13 residues. This CDR3 is CASTYSVSYEQYF. The DNA for the CDR3 is TGTGCCAGCACTTACAGCGTCTCCTACGAGCAGTACTTC.

The rearrangement uses TRBV18 and TRBJ2-1; 10 bases agree with TRBD1. CDR1 and CDR2 from the germline V gene are KGHSH and LQKENI. There are 14 residues in the CDR3. V shed 11 bases, J shed 5 bases, and the junction held 9 bases outside the gene matches. The CDR3 DNA reads TGTGCCTGCAGCTGGGACAGGGGCCACAATGAGCAGTTCTTC. Translated: CACSWDRGHNEQFF.

This chain connects TRBV27 to TRBJ1-1; no reliable D call. Trimming shortened V by 5 bases and J by 1 base, and 14 bases separated the two germline ends. The germline V gene encodes CDR1 MNHEY and CDR2 SMNVEV (reference sequence). This CDR3 spans 15 amino acids. CDR3: CASSADGPPNTEAFF. As DNA, the CDR3 is TGTGCCAGCAGTGCGGACGGACCCCCGAACACTGAAGCTTTCTTT.

The chain combines TRBV9 with TRBJ2-2; 10 bases are a match to TRBD2. The V gene's germline CDR1 is SGDLS and CDR2 YYNGEE. The CDR3 is 16 residues long. The junction had 4 bases not matched to a gene; V was cut back by 0 bases and J by 5 bases. The CDR3 is CASSVGLAGRTGELFF. The CDR3 DNA sequence: TGTGCCAGCAGCGTAGGACTAGCGGGTAGGACCGGGGAGCTGTTTTTT.

This chain links TRBV4-2 with TRBJ2-1; D tentatively fits TRBD1 or TRBD2 (5 bases each). CDR3 length: 15 amino acids. Trimming left V 4 bases short and J 9 bases short, with 19 bases between. CDR1 and CDR2 (germline): LGHNA, YNFKEQ. The CDR3 spells CASSPLGEWAIEQFF. The DNA of the CDR3 is TGTGCCAGCAGCCCCCTGGGGGAATGGGCCATTGAGCAGTTCTTC.

The V and J genes are TRBV19 and TRBJ1-5; TRBD1 might be the D (6 bases). Deletions cut 7 bases from V and 3 bases from J, with 16 bases between. The CDR3 length is 15 residues. Germline CDR1 and CDR2: LNHDA and SQIVND (reference sequence). The CDR3 here is CASTPGGPYNQPQHF. Written as DNA, the CDR3 is TGTGCCAGTACACCGGGGGGGCCCTACAATCAGCCCCAGCATTTT.

This clonotype was detected a few times. The rearrangement joins TRBV20-1 to TRBJ2-7; D perhaps matches TRBD1 (6 bases). This CDR3 comprises 16 residues. CDR1 and CDR2 from the germline V gene are DFQATT and SNEGSKA (reference sequence). Trimming left V 6 bases short and J 0 bases short, with 21 bases between. The CDR3 nucleotides read TGCAGTGCCCACATCCCCGCCTGGGACACCTCCTACGAGCAGTACTTC. Translated: CSAHIPAWDTSYEQYF.

This clonotype was counted between two and nine times. The V and J genes are TRBV7-3 and TRBJ2-1, with 8 bases fitting TRBD2. The germline V gene has CDR1 SGHTA and CDR2 FQGTGA. V gave up 4 bases and J gave up 1 base; unmatched junction bases: 12. The CDR3 consists of 18 residues. The chain's CDR3 is CASSSASLTSVSYNEQFF. In DNA form, the CDR3 reads TGTGCCAGCAGCTCAGCATCATTGACTAGCGTGTCCTACAATGAGCAGTTCTTC.

This clonotype was detected a few times. The chain carries TRBV13 and TRBJ2-3, with D unclear. The CDR3 extends over 15 amino acids. Germline V gene lookup returns CDR1 PRHDT and CDR2 FYEKMQ (reference sequence). Trimming stripped 2 bases from V and 0 bases from J, with 9 bases between. The CDR3 nucleotides read TGTGCCAGCAGCTTACAGGAGTCTAGCACAGATACGCAGTATTTT. Translating gives CASSLQESSTDTQYF.

This clonotype was counted a few times. This chain uses TRBV20-1 with TRBJ2-1; possible D gene TRBD2, 6 bases. Trimming shortened V by 6 bases and J by 3 bases, and 15 bases separated the two germline ends. Germline assignment: CDR1 DFQATT and CDR2 SNEGSKA (reference sequence). CDR3 length: 14 amino acids. The CDR3: CSALKAGFYNEQFF. CDR3 DNA sequence: TGCAGTGCCCTCAAGGCGGGGTTCTACAATGAGCAGTTCTTC.

A few counts support this clonotype. The chain employs TRBV5-1 and TRBJ2-2; maybe TRBD1 (6 bases). The germline CDR1 and CDR2 sequences are SGHRS and YFSETQ. V was cut by 2 bases and J by 1 base, with 15 bases left in between. The CDR3 length is 17 residues. The CDR3 nucleotides are TGCGCCAGCAGCTTCTTCAAGGGGGATGGGAACACCGGGGAGCTGTTTTTT. Protein product: CASSFFKGDGNTGELFF.

This clonotype was detected only a few times. The rearrangement joins TRBV25-1 to TRBJ2-4, with 7 bases lining up with TRBD2. Germline CDR1 MGHDK, CDR2 SYGVNS. The CDR3 length is 12 residues. The J segment lost 6 bases and the V segment lost 10 bases, leaving 6 bases of the junction unmatched. The CDR3 nucleotides are TGTGCCACCTCATGGGGGGGAAACATTCAGTACTTC. It specifies CATSWGGNIQYF.

The V call is TRBV4-2, the J call TRBJ2-2, with D possibly being TRBD1 or TRBD2 (6 bases each). Trimming left V 4 bases short and J 6 bases short, with 21 bases between. Per the germline V gene, CDR1 is LGHNA and CDR2 is YNFKEQ. The CDR3 contains 17 residues. CDR3 coding DNA: TGTGCCAGCAGCCCCCCCGGGGGCAGACGTCGTGCCGGGGAGCTGTTTTTT. Protein: CASSPPGGRRRAGELFF.

V is TRBV6-1 and J is TRBJ2-7, with 7 bases lining up with TRBD2. The CDR3 runs to 15 residues. The V gene's germline CDR1 is MNHNS and CDR2 SASEGT. J gave up 5 bases and V 7 bases, and 14 bases lay outside the gene matches. The CDR3: CASILDPGTINEQYF. DNA for the CDR3: TGTGCCAGCATCTTAGACCCCGGGACTATAAACGAGCAGTACTTC.

The V call is TRBV12-3 or TRBV12-4, the J call TRBJ1-2; D gene uncertain. This CDR3 has 12 residues. The V end was cut by 8 bases, the J end by 2 bases, with 9 bases between. In DNA form, the CDR3 reads TGTGCCAGCGGATCCCTCAACTATGGCTACACCTTC. This codes for CASGSLNYGYTF.

This clonotype was recorded at least ten times. The CDR3 reads CASSLGLAGGAYEQYF. The CDR3 DNA is TGTGCCAGCAGTTTGGGACTAGCGGGAGGTGCGTACGAGCAGTACTTC. The rearrangement joins TRBV7-9 to TRBJ2-7, with 15 bases that match TRBD2. The V segment lost 6 bases and the J segment 4 bases; nucleotides outside the gene matches: 7. The CDR3 length is 16 residues. Germline CDR1 is SEHNR and CDR2 is FQNEAQ (reference sequence).

This clonotype was picked up a small number of times. V and J are TRBV6-1 and TRBJ1-2; 8 nucleotides line up with TRBD1. This CDR3 has 16 residues. V was clipped by 5 bases and J by 4 bases; unmatched bases: 12. Germline V gene lookup returns CDR1 MNHNS and CDR2 SASEGT. This chain's CDR3 is CASSRLYRGDAYGYTF. Here the CDR3 DNA reads TGTGCCAGCAGTAGGTTGTACAGGGGGGACGCCTATGGCTACACCTTC.

The V call is TRBV12-3 or TRBV12-4, the J call TRBJ1-4; D is undetermined. Trimming cost V 3 bases and J 8 bases, with 13 bases left between them. The CDR3 contains 14 residues. DNA for the CDR3: TGTGCCAGCAGTTTCCTGGGGATTGGGGAAAAACTGTTTTTT. It specifies CASSFLGIGEKLFF.

This clonotype was seen a few times. The chain links TRBV7-3 to TRBJ2-1; possibly TRBD2 for D (5 bases). Trimming took 1 base from V and 0 from J, leaving 16 bases between them. The CDR3 consists of 18 residues. Germline V gene sequence: CDR1 SGHTA, CDR2 FQGTGA. The DNA for the CDR3 is TGTGCCAGCAGCTTAAGACTCGAACGGGATGGCTCCTACAATGAGCAGTTCTTC. It encodes CASSLRLERDGSYNEQFF. Looking up the rest from reference TRBV7-3 and TRBJ2-1 gives the full variable domain: GAGVSQTPSNKVTEKGKYVELRCDPISGHTALYWYRQSLGQGPEFLIYFQGTGAADDSGLPNDRFFAVRPEGSVSTLKIQRTERGDSAVYLCASSLRLERDGSYNEQFFGPGTRLTVL.

This clonotype has a count of ten or more. V gene TRBV7-8 combines with J gene TRBJ1-1, with TRBD1 identical over 9 bases. V shed 2 bases and J 10 bases; nucleotides not matched to a gene: 14. This CDR3 comprises 16 residues. Per the germline V gene, CDR1 is SGHVS and CDR2 is FQNEAQ. This CDR3 is CASSLYGDRDGKGAFF. The CDR3 bases are TGTGCCAGCAGCTTATACGGGGACAGGGATGGAAAAGGAGCTTTCTTT.

V and J are TRBV11-1 and TRBJ2-7; 10 bases map to TRBD1. V lost 4 bases and J lost 2; bases outside the gene matches: 14. The length of the CDR3 is 18 residues. Germline V gives CDR1 SGHAT, CDR2 FQDESV (reference sequence). The CDR3 region is CASSSNLPGQGRPYEQYF. The CDR3 DNA sequence: TGTGCCAGCAGCTCGAATCTACCGGGACAGGGGAGGCCCTACGAGCAGTACTTC. Together with reference TRBV11-1 and TRBJ2-7, the CDR3 gives the full variable domain: EAEVAQSPRYKITEKSQAVAFWCDPISGHATLYWYRQILGQGPELLVQFQDESVVDDSQLPKDRFSAERLKGVDSTLKIQPAELGDSAMYLCASSSNLPGQGRPYEQYFGPGTRLTVT.

This chain connects TRBV4-1 to TRBJ2-1; 11 bases map to TRBD1. J lost 6 bases, V lost 0 bases, and 4 bases had no gene match. This CDR3 is built from 16 residues. Germline V lookup: CDR1 MGHRA, CDR2 YSYEKL. CDR3 nucleotides: TGCGCCAGCAGCCAAGATCGCGGGACAGGGGGCAATGAGCAGTTCTTC. This encodes CASSQDRGTGGNEQFF.

This clonotype was seen only a few times. The chain links TRBV27 to TRBJ1-2, with TRBD1 as a possible D gene (5 bases). This CDR3 has 14 amino acids. Trimming stripped 6 bases from V and 4 bases from J, with 15 bases between. Germline CDR1 reads MNHEY; CDR2 reads SMNVEV (reference sequence). CDR3 nucleotide sequence: TGTGCCAGCAGATCGATACAGGAAACCTATGGCTACACCTTC. Protein product: CASRSIQETYGYTF.

This chain joins TRBV9 and TRBJ2-7; a weak D match, TRBD2 (5 bases). V was clipped by 7 bases and J by 0 bases, with 8 bases between them. The length of the CDR3 is 12 residues. Germline V gene data show CDR1 as SGDLS and CDR2 as YYNGEE. This CDR3 is CASGRDSYEQYF. The CDR3 coding sequence is TGTGCCAGCGGTCGGGACTCCTACGAGCAGTACTTC. The full variable domain, with the rest looked up from reference TRBV9 and TRBJ2-7, is DSGVTQTPKHLITATGQRVTLRCSPRSGDLSVYWYQQSLDQGLQFLIQYYNGEERAKGNILERFSAQQFPDLHSELNLSSLELGDSALYFCASGRDSYEQYFGPGTRLTVT.